A selection of T cell receptor beta chains follows, all from one sample in a study of T cells in Graves' hyperthyroidism and ophthalmopathy. TCRdb independently ran MiXCR on the multiplex PCR reads; one entry per CDR3 protein. The profile shows under 450,000 distinct CDR3 sequences, approximately 15% of them singletons. Sequenced sample: blood. The source is a woman in her late teens or twenties with Graves' hyperthyroidism. Each CDR3 is given with its conserved first and last residue. The D gene is left open where the match is weak. The listing skips clone size in some rows; elsewhere it reads once, few, many or a size class.

>TRBV5-6|many|TRBJ1-6|TRBD1
CASSPASTGQNSPLHF
TGTGCCAGCAGCCCCGCCTCGACAGGGCAGAATTCACCCCTCCACTTT
>TRBV7-2|many|TRBJ2-3|.
CASSLVWRGSPLQYF
TGTGCCAGCAGCTTAGTCTGGCGGGGAAGTCCTCTGCAGTATTTT
>TRBV11-2|many|TRBJ2-1|TRBD2
CASSLYRLAGYNEQFF
TGTGCCAGCAGCTTATATCGGCTAGCGGGCTACAATGAGCAGTTCTTC
>TRBV27|.|TRBJ1-5|TRBD1
CASSFHTGAGNQPQHF
TGTGCCAGCAGTTTCCACACAGGGGCGGGCAATCAGCCCCAGCATTTT
>TRBV6-2/TRBV6-3|few|TRBJ1-2|.
CASSYSIAGYGYTF
TGTGCCAGCAGTTACTCGATCGCGGGCTATGGCTACACCTTC
>TRBV28|many|TRBJ2-3|.
CASPPIGRRSTDTQYF
TGTGCCAGCCCCCCAATAGGGAGGCGAAGCACAGATACGCAGTATTTT
>TRBV20-1|many|TRBJ2-7|TRBD1
CSARYTGAMGEQYF
TGCAGTGCTAGATACACAGGGGCGATGGGCGAGCAGTACTTC
>TRBV6-1|many|TRBJ2-5|.
CASTNGRIGQETQYF
TGTGCCAGCACCAATGGCAGGATCGGCCAAGAGACCCAGTACTTC
>TRBV28|many|TRBJ2-7|TRBD2
CASSLGLAGSYEQYF
TGTGCCAGCAGTTTAGGACTAGCGGGCTCCTACGAGCAGTACTTC
>TRBV19|.|TRBJ2-7|.
CASSNPTGRFSYEQYF
TGTGCCAGTAGTAACCCAACGGGACGCTTCTCCTACGAGCAGTACTTC
>TRBV6-1|few|TRBJ1-1|.
CASTTTEVATEAFF
TGTGCCAGCACCACGACAGAAGTGGCCACTGAAGCTTTCTTT
>TRBV28|.|TRBJ1-4|.
CASRWGQGNEKLFF
TGTGCCAGCAGGTGGGGGCAGGGTAATGAAAAACTGTTTTTT
>TRBV3-1|few|TRBJ2-3|.
CASSQRFTQYF
TGTGCCAGCAGCCAAAGGTTTACGCAGTATTTT
>TRBV28|.|TRBJ1-2|.
CAITRENNYGYTF
TGTGCCATTACCCGGGAAAATAACTATGGCTACACCTTC